This TCR beta chain was profiled in a study of neurological immune-mediated disorders (dated by TCRdb to the late 2010s). Some background on the complete study: Among the approximately 35 multiple sclerosis patients, relapsing-remitting MS was present in approximately 31 and secondary progressive MS was present in 3. The approximately 100 TCR-beta libraries included longitudinal samples, technical triplicates and paired sorted CD4+ and CD8+ T-cell subsets alongside PBMC samples. Each longitudinal HAM/TSP and healthy donor was sampled at 3 time-points spaced at about 3-40 month intervals. The cohort comprised about 68 subjects: approximately 15 HAM/TSP patients, 35 or so multiple sclerosis patients and 20 or so healthy controls. Peripheral blood TCR-beta repertoires from HTLV-I-associated myelopathy (HAM/TSP) patients, multiple sclerosis patients and healthy controls were compared by UMI-based sequencing.

The study at large found these results: Across subjects, expanded clones never shared an identical CDR3 amino acid sequence, which suggests that the TCR-beta repertoires in every group were private. TCR clonal expansion was highest in HAM/TSP patients and lowest in MS patients, with MS patients falling below even healthy controls. Phylogenetic analysis grouped repertoires from 18 of 34 MS patients into a cluster of related CDR3 sequences, suggesting a possible repertoire-level signature. No association of the MS cluster with clinical or MRI features was observed, and the need for larger cohorts was stated by the authors.

The cysteine opens and the phenylalanine closes a CDR3 of 12 amino acids. Only the CDR3 DNA is retained, 36 bases long and in frame from the first base. V was cut back by 1 base and J by 3 bases, leaving a gap of 4 bases between them. The germline V gene (reference sequence) yields LGHDT for CDR1 and YNNKEL for CDR2. cDNA synthesis used template-switch 5'RACE with a primer carrying a 10-nucleotide random unique molecular identifier tagging each TCR transcript. Every sequencing run yielded over 180 million TCR-beta sequences covering 15-18 subjects. The RNeasy kit was used to extract total RNA. The KAPA Real-time Library Amplification kit was used to amplify TCR-beta VDJ regions with primers targeting the TCR constant region and the 5'RACE anchor. A first PCR added sample indexes and Illumina adaptors, and a second PCR then raised library yield. After purification with Ampure beads, the TCR product of roughly 650 bp was size-selected on a 2% E-gel SizeSelection system. Before pooling, library quality was checked on a Bioanalyzer, concentration was measured with Qubit, and libraries were quantified with the Kapa Library Quantification kit. Libraries were sequenced paired-end 2 x 150 bp on an Illumina HiSeq 2500. To increase sequence diversity, roughly 24-32% phiX was spiked into each library pool. The authors' pipeline ran thus. Quality-filtered reads were processed with the UMI-based MiGEC pipeline, and over 80% of raw TCR sequences were removed by the MiGEC pipeline during error correction. VDJ genes were aligned to IMGT germline references, and clonotypes were defined by unique CDR3 amino acid sequence plus V-J genes. Clonal expansion, Shannon diversity, and CDR3 relatedness (CalcPairwiseDistances, ClusterSamples) were evaluated with VDJtools, and phylogenetic trees were built with CLCbio workbench. Using coefficient-of-variation modelling across technical triplicates, the study counted a clone as expanded if it had at least 8 unique UMIs. TCRdb ran its own pipeline on the public reads, namely fastp trimming at Q25 and MiXCR clone calling, and kept in-frame beta chains. CDR3 protein duplicates are merged, each entry listing the most common genes and DNA. The authors' filters were not applied to this entry. The sample contains approximately 80,000 distinct CDR3 sequences, nearly 6% of them found a single time. 7.9% of the sample belongs to the ten largest clones.

Taken with the paper, the label for time point translates to: longitudinal time-point 2. Unsorted PBMC libraries were generated from 2 million PBMCs stored in RNAlater at -80 °C until RNA extraction. Multiple sclerosis patients were enrolled in a US clinical protocol evaluating disease progression by magnetic resonance imaging. Peripheral blood was subjected to Ficoll-Hypaque density gradient centrifugation to isolate PBMCs, which were then cryopreserved in liquid nitrogen. This clonotype has just a few counts. Its binding antigen is unknown. Base qualities are not provided; no much larger clone lies one nucleotide away.

This sequence uses TRBV3-1 and TRBJ2-7, with no D gene named confidently. The sample was PBMCs. The sequence derives from a woman in her sixties or seventies with multiple sclerosis. In nucleotides, the sequence is TGTGCCAGCAGCCAAGTCCGCTACGAGCAGTACTTC. Translated, this is CASSQVRYEQYF.